Listed below are T cell receptor beta chains from one sample, sequenced in a study of cytomegalovirus exposure and HLA in healthy donors. Sequenced by immunoSEQ multiplex PCR; TCRdb stores in-frame clones only, minus some. The sample comprises 150,000 to 200,000 clones, around 85% of which are singletons, and about 9.3% rests with the top ten. What was sequenced was PBMCs. All receptors come from a young man in good health and CMV-seropositive. Both conserved end residues are part of each CDR3. Fields, in order: D gene, clone size, J gene, V gene, CDR3 protein, CDR3 DNA. The D gene is left open where the match is weak. A clone size is listed for some rows: how often the clone was seen (once, few, many), or a class if it is expanded.

D: TRBD2; size: -; J: TRBJ2-7; V: TRBV4-3; CDR3: CASSQDRRRGVPNEQYF; DNA: TGCGCCAGCAGCCAAGATCGACGGCGGGGGGTTCCCAACGAGCAGTACTTC
D: -; size: -; J: TRBJ2-7; V: TRBV9; CDR3: CASSVERITYEQYF; DNA: TGTGCCAGCAGCGTAGAGCGGATAACCTACGAGCAGTACTTC
D: -; size: -; J: TRBJ2-7; V: TRBV5-4; CDR3: CASTRGEDREQYF; DNA: TGTGCCAGCACCAGAGGGGAGGACAGGGAGCAGTACTTC
D: TRBD1; size: -; J: TRBJ1-6; V: TRBV29-1; CDR3: CSVAEGTAINSPLHF; DNA: TGCAGCGTTGCCGAAGGGACAGCCATTAATTCACCCCTCCACTTT
D: TRBD1; size: -; J: TRBJ2-1; V: TRBV5-6; CDR3: CASSSPTGGNEQFF; DNA: TGTGCCAGCAGCTCGCCGACAGGGGGCAATGAGCAGTTCTTC
D: -; size: -; J: TRBJ2-5; V: TRBV4-1; CDR3: CASSRGPGETQYF; DNA: TGCGCCAGCAGCCGGGGGCCCGGAGAGACCCAGTACTTC
D: TRBD1; size: -; J: TRBJ1-2; V: TRBV6-6; CDR3: CASSFRQGYGYTF; DNA: TGTGCCAGCAGTTTCCGACAGGGCTATGGCTACACCTTC
D: TRBD2; size: -; J: TRBJ2-7; V: TRBV7-9; CDR3: CASSFRGAGEHEQYF; DNA: TGTGCCAGCAGCTTCCGGGGCGCGGGGGAACACGAGCAGTACTTC
D: TRBD2; size: -; J: TRBJ2-5; V: TRBV7-7; CDR3: CASSSSSGGAQETQYF; DNA: TGTGCCAGCAGCTCATCTAGCGGGGGGGCTCAAGAGACCCAGTACTTC
D: -; size: -; J: TRBJ2-7; V: TRBV5-4; CDR3: CASSLAQGDYEQYF; DNA: TGTGCCAGCAGCTTGGCGCAGGGTGACTACGAGCAGTACTTC
D: -; size: few; J: TRBJ2-6; V: TRBV4-3; CDR3: CASSQGPGSGANVLTF; DNA: TGCGCCAGCAGCCAAGGACCGGGGTCAGGGGCCAACGTCCTGACTTTC
D: -; size: -; J: TRBJ2-3; V: TRBV5-1; CDR3: CASSQISGAGTDTQYF; DNA: TGCGCCAGCAGCCAAATTTCAGGGGCCGGCACAGATACGCAGTATTTT
D: -; size: few; J: TRBJ1-1; V: TRBV7-9; CDR3: CASSFRSGNTEAFF; DNA: TGTGCCAGCAGCTTTCGGTCGGGGAACACTGAAGCTTTCTTT
D: -; size: -; J: TRBJ1-4; V: TRBV25-1; CDR3: CASSRQVLSTNEKLFF; DNA: TGTGCCAGCAGTAGACAGGTTTTATCAACTAATGAAAAACTGTTTTTT
D: TRBD1; size: -; J: TRBJ2-7; V: TRBV28; CDR3: CASRDRALWYEQYF; DNA: TGTGCCAGCAGAGACAGGGCATTATGGTACGAGCAGTACTTC
D: -; size: -; J: TRBJ1-5; V: TRBV11-2; CDR3: CASSLGSGTLRNQPQHF; DNA: TGTGCCAGCAGCTTAGGGAGCGGGACGCTTCGCAATCAGCCCCAGCATTTT
D: -; size: -; J: TRBJ2-1; V: TRBV21-1; CDR3: CASSKRDTYYNEQFF; DNA: TGTGCCAGCAGCAAACGGGACACTTACTACAATGAGCAGTTCTTC
D: -; size: -; J: TRBJ2-3; V: TRBV5-1; CDR3: CASSWDGSDDTQYF; DNA: TGCGCCAGCAGCTGGGACGGGAGTGACGATACGCAGTATTTT
D: -; size: -; J: TRBJ1-6; V: TRBV6-1; CDR3: CASRITGYNSPLHF; DNA: TGTGCCAGCAGGATAACAGGTTATAATTCACCCCTCCACTTT
D: -; size: -; J: TRBJ2-5; V: TRBV4-3; CDR3: CASSPDSRETQYF; DNA: TGCGCCAGCAGCCCAGATAGTAGAGAGACCCAGTACTTC
D: TRBD2; size: -; J: TRBJ2-1; V: TRBV5-1; CDR3: CASSLELAGAHNEQFF; DNA: TGCGCCAGCAGCTTGGAGCTAGCGGGGGCCCACAATGAACAGTTCTTC
D: TRBD1; size: -; J: TRBJ2-5; V: TRBV29-1; CDR3: CSGGGPGQGEETQYF; DNA: TGCAGCGGAGGAGGACCGGGACAGGGTGAAGAGACCCAGTACTTC
D: -; size: once; J: TRBJ1-1; V: TRBV5-1; CDR3: CASSSGIMNTEAFF; DNA: TGCGCCAGCAGCTCCGGGATCATGAACACTGAAGCTTTCTTT
D: -; size: -; J: TRBJ1-1; V: TRBV30; CDR3: CAWSPLSLYTEAFF; DNA: TGTGCCTGGAGTCCTCTTAGTCTATACACTGAAGCTTTCTTT
D: TRBD1; size: -; J: TRBJ1-2; V: TRBV9; CDR3: CASSVSGTGWNYGYTF; DNA: TGTGCCAGCAGCGTATCCGGGACAGGGTGGAACTATGGCTACACCTTC
D: TRBD1; size: -; J: TRBJ2-7; V: TRBV15; CDR3: CATRRQGSYEQYF; DNA: TGTGCCACCAGAAGACAGGGCTCCTACGAGCAGTACTTC
D: TRBD1; size: -; J: TRBJ2-2; V: TRBV9; CDR3: CATGKQGANTGELFF; DNA: TGTGCCACCGGAAAACAGGGGGCGAACACCGGGGAGCTGTTTTTT
D: TRBD1; size: -; J: TRBJ2-1; V: TRBV7-9; CDR3: CASSRGQGVRNEQFF; DNA: TGTGCCAGCAGCCGGGGACAGGGGGTTCGGAATGAGCAGTTCTTC
D: TRBD1; size: -; J: TRBJ1-4; V: TRBV18; CDR3: CASSGQGEKLFF; DNA: TGTGCCAGCTCAGGACAGGGGGAAAAACTGTTTTTT
D: TRBD1; size: -; J: TRBJ2-1; V: TRBV7-9; CDR3: CASSQDRGAIVF; DNA: TGTGCCAGCAGCCAAGACAGGGGCGCCATCGTCTTC
D: TRBD1; size: few; J: TRBJ2-5; V: TRBV7-2; CDR3: CASSSLRTGGQETQYF; DNA: TGTGCCAGCAGCTCCCTCCGGACAGGTGGACAAGAGACCCAGTACTTC
D: TRBD1; size: -; J: TRBJ2-7; V: TRBV5-4; CDR3: CASRRILGQDEQYF; DNA: TGTGCCAGCAGACGTATACTCGGACAGGACGAGCAGTACTTC
D: TRBD1; size: -; J: TRBJ1-4; V: TRBV2; CDR3: CASSGDRGNEKLFF; DNA: TGTGCCAGCAGTGGAGACAGGGGGAATGAAAAACTGTTTTTT
D: -; size: -; J: TRBJ2-2; V: TRBV4-3; CDR3: CASSQDGVPGELFF; DNA: TGCGCCAGCAGCCAAGACGGGGTCCCCGGGGAGCTGTTTTTT
D: TRBD2; size: -; J: TRBJ2-5; V: TRBV11-3; CDR3: CASSLGPGGGETQYF; DNA: TGTGCCAGCAGCTTAGGTCCGGGGGGAGGAGAGACCCAGTACTTC
D: -; size: -; J: TRBJ1-6; V: TRBV6-5; CDR3: CASSYSAAVGPLHF; DNA: TGTGCCAGCAGTTACTCGGCGGCAGTTGGACCCCTCCACTTT
D: -; size: -; J: TRBJ1-1; V: TRBV7-7; CDR3: CASSLGQNTEAFF; DNA: TGTGCTAGCAGCTTGGGACAGAACACTGAAGCTTTCTTT
D: TRBD1; size: -; J: TRBJ2-1; V: TRBV7-9; CDR3: CASSEGTGEQFF; DNA: TGTGCCAGCAGCGAAGGGACAGGCGAGCAGTTCTTC
D: TRBD2; size: -; J: TRBJ2-2; V: TRBV2; CDR3: CASSVREDPGELFF; DNA: TGTGCCAGCAGTGTCCGGGAGGACCCCGGGGAGCTGTTTTTT
D: TRBD1; size: -; J: TRBJ2-7; V: TRBV10-3; CDR3: CAISDGDRDYEQYF; DNA: TGTGCCATCAGTGATGGGGACAGGGACTACGAGCAGTACTTC
D: -; size: -; J: TRBJ2-7; V: TRBV2; CDR3: CASSSRPMTYEQYF; DNA: TGTGCCAGCAGCTCGCGGCCAATGACCTACGAGCAGTACTTC
D: -; size: -; J: TRBJ1-6; V: TRBV7-9; CDR3: CASSYTGTKMGPYNSPLHF; DNA: TGTGCCAGCAGCTATACCGGGACAAAGATGGGCCCTTATAATTCACCCCTCCACTTT
D: TRBD2; size: -; J: TRBJ2-6; V: TRBV7-2; CDR3: CASSFLAGVSGANVLTF; DNA: TGTGCCAGCAGCTTTTTAGCGGGGGTTTCTGGGGCCAACGTCCTGACTTTC
D: TRBD1; size: -; J: TRBJ2-1; V: TRBV6-5; CDR3: CASSYLGQGFNEQFF; DNA: TGTGCCAGCAGTTACTTGGGACAGGGTTTCAATGAGCAGTTCTTC
D: TRBD2; size: -; J: TRBJ2-5; V: TRBV5-4; CDR3: CASSPKVAGGLKTQYF; DNA: TGTGCCAGCAGTCCAAAGGTGGCGGGGGGGCTGAAGACCCAGTACTTC
D: TRBD2; size: -; J: TRBJ2-2; V: TRBV5-1; CDR3: CASSLRTSWNTGELFF; DNA: TGCGCCAGCAGCTTACGGACTAGCTGGAACACCGGGGAGCTGTTTTTT